A single sample gave rise to the 2 T cell receptor beta chains below, sequenced in a study of beta chain features in type 1 diabetes. The study's findings and limits: Across all four CD4+ subsets, people with type 1 diabetes showed modestly shorter TCRB CDR3s.

Every isolated RNA sample was fully reverse transcribed, so sequencing captured expressed TCRB transcripts. Using immunoSEQ multiplex PCR, the repertoire was profiled, and TCRdb retains in-frame clones only, with some absent. The sample contains about 710,000 clones, around an eighth of which appear only once. These receptors' antigens are unknown. Sequencing was done on a sample of naive CD4+ T cells from blood. The source is a young man with type 1 diabetes.

J is TRBJ1-1 and V is TRBV7-2; D call uncertain. The CDR3 loop spans 14 amino acids. Trimming stripped 0 bases from V and 3 bases from J, with 8 bases between. From germline, CDR1 is SGHTA and CDR2 FQGNSA. The CDR3 here is CASSLAAVYTEAFF. CDR3 nucleotides: TGTGCCAGCAGCTTAGCGGCGGTTTACACTGAAGCTTTCTTT.

The chain's CDR3 is CSALSGTEAFF. For the CDR3, the DNA is TGCAGTGCTCTATCGGGTACTGAAGCTTTCTTT. V is TRBV20-1 and J is TRBJ1-1; D gene ambiguous. Trimming removed 5 bases from V and 5 bases from J, with 9 bases in between. Germline assignment: CDR1 DFQATT and CDR2 SNEGSKA (reference sequence). The CDR3 has 11 amino acids.